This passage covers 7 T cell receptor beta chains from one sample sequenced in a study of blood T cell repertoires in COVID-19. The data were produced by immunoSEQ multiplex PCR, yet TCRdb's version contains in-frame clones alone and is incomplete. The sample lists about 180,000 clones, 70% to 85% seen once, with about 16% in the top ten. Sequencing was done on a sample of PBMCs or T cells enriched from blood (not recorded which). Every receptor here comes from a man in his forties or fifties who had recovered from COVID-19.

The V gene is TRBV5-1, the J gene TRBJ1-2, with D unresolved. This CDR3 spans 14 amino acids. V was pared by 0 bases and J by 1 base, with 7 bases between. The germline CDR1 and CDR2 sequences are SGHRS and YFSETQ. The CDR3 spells CASSLADNNYGYTF. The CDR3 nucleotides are TGCGCCAGCAGCTTGGCCGACAATAACTATGGCTACACCTTC.

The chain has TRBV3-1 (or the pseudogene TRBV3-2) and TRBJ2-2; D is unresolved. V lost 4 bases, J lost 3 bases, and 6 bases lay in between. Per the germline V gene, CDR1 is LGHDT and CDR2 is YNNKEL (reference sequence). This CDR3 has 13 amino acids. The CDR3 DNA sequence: TGTGCCAGCAGCCGGTCGGACACCGGGGAGCTGTTTTTT. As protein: CASSRSDTGELFF.

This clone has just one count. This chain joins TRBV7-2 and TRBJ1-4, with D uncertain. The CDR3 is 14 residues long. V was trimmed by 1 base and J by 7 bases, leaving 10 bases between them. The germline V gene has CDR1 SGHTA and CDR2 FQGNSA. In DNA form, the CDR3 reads TGTGCCAGCAGCTTAGGCAGGCGGGGTGAAAAACTGTTTTTT. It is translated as CASSLGRRGEKLFF.

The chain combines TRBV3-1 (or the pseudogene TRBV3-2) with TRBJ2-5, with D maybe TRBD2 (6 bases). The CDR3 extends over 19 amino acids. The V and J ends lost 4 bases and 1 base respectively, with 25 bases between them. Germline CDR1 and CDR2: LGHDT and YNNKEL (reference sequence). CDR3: CASSRSWGALAGSQETQYF. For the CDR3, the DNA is TGTGCCAGCAGCCGCAGTTGGGGAGCCCTGGCGGGGAGCCAAGAGACCCAGTACTTC.

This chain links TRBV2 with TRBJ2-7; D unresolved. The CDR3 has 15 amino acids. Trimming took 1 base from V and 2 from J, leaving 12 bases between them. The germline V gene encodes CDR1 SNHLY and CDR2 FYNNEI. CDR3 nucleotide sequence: TGTGCCAGCAGTGAAGAGGCCGTCCGGGCCTACGAGCAGTACTTC. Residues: CASSEEAVRAYEQYF.

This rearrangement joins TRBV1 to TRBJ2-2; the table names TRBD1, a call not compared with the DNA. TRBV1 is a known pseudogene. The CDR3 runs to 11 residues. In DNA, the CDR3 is TGCACCAGCAGCCCCCATGGGGAGCTGTTTTTT. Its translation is CTSSPHGELFF.

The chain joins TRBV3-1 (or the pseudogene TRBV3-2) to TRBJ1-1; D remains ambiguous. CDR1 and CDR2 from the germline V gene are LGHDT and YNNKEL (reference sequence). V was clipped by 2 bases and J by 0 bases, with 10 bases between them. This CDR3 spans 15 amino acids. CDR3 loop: CASSQSAGMNTEAFF. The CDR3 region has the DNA TGTGCCAGCAGCCAATCGGCGGGGATGAACACTGAAGCTTTCTTT.